The clone carrying this T cell receptor beta chain is a singleton in its sample. Profiles of TCR beta VDJ and CDR3 were generated from a genomic DNA template. From the reads, TCRdb called clonotypes with MiXCR, one entry per CDR3 protein. This table holds about 210,000 distinct CDR3 sequences, roughly 57% found once. These data are taken from a study of CD8+CD57+ T cells in acquired aplastic anemia. Looked up from germline, CDR1 is SEHNR and CDR2 is FQNEAQ (reference sequence). Trimming cost V 5 bases and J 5 bases; bases outside gene matches: 11. The CDR3 sequence is 15 residues long. The receptor was derived from a human donor in good health. Specimen: sorted CD4+, CD8+, or CD8+CD57+ T cells (not recorded which) from PBMCs. This rearrangement joins TRBV7-9 to TRBJ2-5; 7 bases map to TRBD2. Here the CDR3 reads CASSPPLAGVETQYF. CDR3 in DNA: TGTGCCAGCAGCCCGCCGCTGGCGGGAGTTGAGACCCAGTACTTC.